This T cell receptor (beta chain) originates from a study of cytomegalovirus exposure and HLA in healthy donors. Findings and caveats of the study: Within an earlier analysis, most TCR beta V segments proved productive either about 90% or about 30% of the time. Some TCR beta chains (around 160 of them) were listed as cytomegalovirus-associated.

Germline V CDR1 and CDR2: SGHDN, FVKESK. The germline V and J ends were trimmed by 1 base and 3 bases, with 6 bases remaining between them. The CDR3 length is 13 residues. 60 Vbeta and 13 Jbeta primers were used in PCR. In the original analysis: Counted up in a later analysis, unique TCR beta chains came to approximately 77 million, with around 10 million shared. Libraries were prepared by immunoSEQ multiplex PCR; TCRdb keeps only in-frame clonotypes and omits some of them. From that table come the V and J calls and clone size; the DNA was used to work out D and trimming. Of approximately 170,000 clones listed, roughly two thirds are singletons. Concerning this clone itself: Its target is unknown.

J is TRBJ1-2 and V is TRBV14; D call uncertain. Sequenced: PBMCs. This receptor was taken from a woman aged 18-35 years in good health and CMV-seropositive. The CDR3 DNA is TGTGCCAGCAGCCAAGTAGGAGACTATGGCTACACCTTC. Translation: CASSQVGDYGYTF.